The 28 T cell receptor beta chains listed next were all sequenced from one sample in a study of graft-versus-host responses after intestinal transplantation. Which antigens these TCRs recognize remains unknown. Libraries were prepared by immunoSEQ multiplex PCR; TCRdb keeps only in-frame clonotypes and omits some of them. Of some 92,000 clones in the sample, roughly 92% are singletons; the top ten hold roughly 0.3%. The sequencing used unstimulated CD4+ T cells sorted from spleen or lymph node cells, collected before intestinal transplant. These receptor sequences come from a human donor who received an intestinal transplant.

V is TRBV5-4 and J is TRBJ2-6; D is perhaps TRBD1 (7 bases). V gave up 1 base and J gave up 4 bases, with 15 bases separating them. This CDR3 has 17 residues. Germline V gene data show CDR1 as SGHNT and CDR2 as YYREEE (reference sequence). The CDR3 is CASSLIAGGTGANVLTF. The CDR3, as DNA: TGTGCCAGCAGCTTGATAGCAGGGGGGACCGGGGCCAACGTCCTGACTTTC.

The chain is built from TRBV29-1 and TRBJ2-3; D is perhaps TRBD2 (5 bases). Germline V CDR1 and CDR2: SQVTM, ANQGSEA. The CDR3 extends over 12 amino acids. The V end lost 6 bases, the J end lost 7 bases, and 14 bases lay between the germline ends. CDR3 protein: CSVVAPGYTQYF. In DNA, the CDR3 is TGCAGCGTGGTTGCGCCGGGGTATACGCAGTATTTT.

V usage is TRBV10-3 and J usage is TRBJ2-1, with 7 bases identical to TRBD2. The germline V gene has CDR1 ENHRY and CDR2 SYGVKD. The CDR3 contains 16 residues. Germline trimming cut 7 bases from V and 5 bases from J; bases unmatched to any gene: 14. The CDR3 bases are TGTGCCATCAAAAGGGAGGGAGGGCCTGGGAACAATGAGCAGTTCTTC. This sequence encodes CAIKREGGPGNNEQFF.

With respect to this clone: The same CDR3 is also encoded by other DNA sequences in this sample. The J gene is TRBJ2-6, the V gene TRBV4-2; D uncertain. Germline lookup yields CDR1 LGHNA and CDR2 YNFKEQ. The CDR3 covers 14 residues. Trimming cost V 1 base and J 2 bases, with 3 bases left between them. CDR3 in amino acids: CASSQGAGANVLTF. The CDR3 nucleotides read TGTGCCAGCAGCCAAGGGGCTGGGGCCAACGTCCTGACTTTC.

The rearrangement uses TRBV7-2 and TRBJ1-2; D not resolved. CDR1 is SGHTA, CDR2 FQGNSA, per germline. There are 15 residues in the CDR3. V was pared by 4 bases and J by 4 bases, with 16 bases between. The CDR3: CASSSVLRRVYGYTF. CDR3 nucleotide sequence: TGTGCCAGCAGCTCTGTTCTCCGCCGGGTCTATGGCTACACCTTC.

This clone was counted a single time. V and J are TRBV4-1 and TRBJ1-3; D is ambiguous. The CDR3 is 16 amino acids. V was clipped by 4 bases and J by 0 bases, with 13 bases between them. CDR1 is MGHRA and CDR2 is YSYEKL in the germline V gene. In DNA, the CDR3 is TGCGCCAGCAGCCCTTATCGACGCCACTCTGGAAACACCATATATTTT. It codes for CASSPYRRHSGNTIYF.

For the CDR3, the DNA is TGTGCCAGCAGCTTTCCCGGGACAGCCTACGAGCAGTACTTC. Translated, it gives CASSFPGTAYEQYF. The chain is built from TRBV7-9 and TRBJ2-7, with TRBD1 matching over 7 bases. The CDR3 totals 14 residues. The trim removed 3 bases at V and 2 bases at J, leaving 4 bases unmatched. The V gene's germline CDR1 is SEHNR and CDR2 FQNEAQ (reference sequence).

This chain links TRBV5-1 with TRBJ2-3; D may correspond to TRBD1 or TRBD2 (5 bases each). The germline V gene has CDR1 SGHRS and CDR2 YFSETQ. The CDR3 has 14 amino acids. V lost 4 bases to trimming and J lost 0 bases, with 9 bases between them. The CDR3 DNA is TGCGCCAGCAGCATGGGGGACAGCACAGATACGCAGTATTTT. Translation: CASSMGDSTDTQYF. Using reference TRBV5-1 and TRBJ2-3 for the parts outside the CDR3, the full variable domain is KAGVTQTPRYLIKTRGQQVTLSCSPISGHRSVSWYQQTPGQGLQFLFEYFSETQRNKGNFPGRFSGRQFSNSRSEMNVSTLELGDSALYLCASSMGDSTDTQYFGPGTRLTVL.

V gene TRBV15 combines with J gene TRBJ2-1; 11 bases align to TRBD2. J lost 4 bases, V lost 1 base, and 3 bases had no gene match. Germline V gives CDR1 LNHNV, CDR2 YYDKDF (reference sequence). The CDR3 has 16 residues. For the CDR3, the DNA is TGTGCCACCAGCAGAGCGGGGACTAGCGGATACAATGAGCAGTTCTTC. It encodes CATSRAGTSGYNEQFF.

The chain couples TRBV9 to TRBJ1-1; D remains unclear. V lost 2 bases and J 1 base, leaving 6 bases between the germline ends. Germline CDR1 is SGDLS and CDR2 is YYNGEE. The CDR3 has 13 amino acids. The CDR3 DNA reads as TGTGCCAGCAGCGTGAATAAGAACACTGAAGCTTTCTTT. This codes for CASSVNKNTEAFF.

This chain connects TRBV6-1 to TRBJ2-7; 10 bases are a match to TRBD1. CDR3 length: 15 amino acids. Germline CDR1 is MNHNS and CDR2 is SASEGT. V lost 6 bases and J lost 0; bases outside the gene matches: 5. CDR3 residues: CASRNRDRGSYEQYF. DNA of the CDR3: TGTGCCAGCAGAAACCGGGACAGGGGCTCCTACGAGCAGTACTTC.

The rearrangement joins TRBV4-2 to TRBJ2-7, with D possibly TRBD2 on 6 matching bases. The germline gives CDR1 LGHNA, CDR2 YNFKEQ. This CDR3 has 14 residues. V lost 0 bases to trimming and J lost 9 bases, with 15 bases between them. CDR3 protein: CASSQEAQGLGQYF. CDR3 in DNA: TGTGCCAGCAGCCAAGAAGCCCAGGGACTGGGGCAGTACTTC.

The chain carries TRBV6-1 and TRBJ2-3; 8 bases line up with TRBD2. V lost 7 bases and J lost 0; bases outside the gene matches: 6. CDR1 MNHNS and CDR2 SASEGT come from the germline V gene. The CDR3 is 15 amino acids. The CDR3 protein is CASIVASGSTDTQYF. DNA of the CDR3: TGTGCCAGCATTGTAGCTAGCGGGAGCACAGATACGCAGTATTTT.

The J gene is TRBJ2-3, the V gene TRBV6-1, with TRBD2 identical over 11 bases. The CDR3 runs to 20 residues. J was trimmed by 1 base and V by 0 bases; bases with no gene match: 12. CDR1 and CDR2 from the germline V gene are MNHNS and SASEGT. The DNA for the CDR3 is TGTGCCAGCAGTGAAGCGCTATTTAGCGGGAGGGCCCAGGGCACAGATACGCAGTATTTT. Protein sequence: CASSEALFSGRAQGTDTQYF.

The gene calls are TRBV27 and TRBJ2-3, with TRBD2 matching over 9 bases. The CDR3 runs 19 residues. From germline, CDR1 is MNHEY and CDR2 SMNVEV (reference sequence). The V segment lost 8 bases and the J segment 4 bases; nucleotides outside the gene matches: 22. For the CDR3, the DNA is TGTGCCAGCCGAAAGACAGGGTTCTTAGCGGGAGTTGTGGCAGATACGCAGTATTTT. Its translation is CASRKTGFLAGVVADTQYF.

This clone was observed once. The CDR3 region is CASSPDGQGKLFF. CDR3 nucleotides: TGTGCCAGCAGCCCGGATGGACAGGGAAAACTGTTTTTT. V gene TRBV28 combines with J gene TRBJ1-4; TRBD1 agrees at 8 bases. V gave up 6 bases and J gave up 10 bases; unmatched junction bases: 7. The germline V gene encodes CDR1 MDHEN and CDR2 SYDVKM. CDR3 length: 13 residues.

The V and J genes are TRBV7-3 and TRBJ2-3; no clear D gene. The CDR3 is 14 residues long. Trimming stripped 0 bases from V and 1 base from J, with 5 bases between. The germline V gene encodes CDR1 SGHTA and CDR2 FQGTGA. The chain's CDR3 is CASSLTGGTDTQYF. The CDR3, as DNA: TGTGCCAGCAGCTTAACTGGGGGCACAGATACGCAGTATTTT. Together with reference TRBV7-3 and TRBJ2-3, the CDR3 gives the full variable domain: GAGVSQTPSNKVTEKGKYVELRCDPISGHTALYWYRQSLGQGPEFLIYFQGTGAADDSGLPNDRFFAVRPEGSVSTLKIQRTERGDSAVYLCASSLTGGTDTQYFGPGTRLTVL.

The V and J genes are TRBV9 and TRBJ2-7; D gene ambiguous. This CDR3 comprises 14 residues. V was shortened by 4 bases and J by 6 bases, with 17 bases between the two germline ends. The V gene's germline CDR1 is SGDLS and CDR2 YYNGEE. CDR3 DNA sequence: TGTGCCAGCAGCCTCACGGGCCAAGGTGGCGAGCAGTACTTC. It encodes CASSLTGQGGEQYF.

The V gene is TRBV4-1, the J gene TRBJ1-2; D remains ambiguous. The CDR3 spans 12 residues. CDR1 is MGHRA, CDR2 YSYEKL, per germline. The V gene lost 1 base and the J gene lost 5 bases, with 5 bases spanning the gap. In DNA form, the CDR3 reads TGCGCCAGCAGCCAAGTGACGTATGGCTACACCTTC. It specifies CASSQVTYGYTF.

The chain carries TRBV7-9 and TRBJ2-3; the match to TRBD1 covers 7 bases. With 4 bases clipped from V and 2 bases from J, the junction kept 6 bases outside the gene matches. This CDR3 contains 15 residues. The germline V gene encodes CDR1 SEHNR and CDR2 FQNEAQ (reference sequence). The CDR3 nucleotides read TGTGCCAGCAGCTACCCCGGGACAGTCACAGATACGCAGTATTTT. Translating it yields CASSYPGTVTDTQYF.

The chain has TRBV6-6 and TRBJ1-1, with a possible D match to TRBD1 (6 bases). V shed 9 bases and J shed 4 bases, with 15 bases lying between them. The length of the CDR3 is 13 residues. Germline V gives CDR1 MNHNY, CDR2 SVGAGI (reference sequence). CDR3 loop: CASTTGLRTEAFF. The DNA for the CDR3 is TGTGCCAGTACTACAGGGTTGCGCACTGAAGCTTTCTTT.

This chain joins TRBV27 and TRBJ1-1, with D possibly TRBD1 on 6 matching bases. The CDR3 length is 14 residues. The V gene's germline CDR1 is MNHEY and CDR2 SMNVEV (reference sequence). V lost 8 bases and J 1 base, leaving 14 bases between the germline ends. The CDR3 bases are TGTGCCAGCGCACCGGGGGCGGGGAACACTGAAGCTTTCTTT. Translated, it gives CASAPGAGNTEAFF.

The V call is TRBV12-5, the J call TRBJ2-2, with D tentatively TRBD1 (6 bases). This CDR3 is built from 17 residues. Germline V gives CDR1 LGHNT, CDR2 FRNRAP. V was cut by 4 bases and J by 0 bases, with 15 bases left in between. The CDR3 is CASGSRIQGPNTGELFF. The CDR3 region has the DNA TGTGCTAGTGGTTCGCGAATACAGGGCCCGAACACCGGGGAGCTGTTTTTT.

This CDR3 is CASKGTGLRQGQETQYF. The CDR3 nucleotides are TGTGCCAGCAAAGGGACAGGTCTCCGCCAGGGCCAAGAGACCCAGTACTTC. The V gene is TRBV28, the J gene TRBJ2-5; 8 bases are shared with TRBD1. V was clipped by 7 bases and J by 1 base; unmatched bases: 14. Germline values: CDR1 MDHEN, CDR2 SYDVKM. This CDR3 spans 17 amino acids.

This chain joins TRBV6-5 and TRBJ1-5, with D possibly being TRBD1 (6 bases). The CDR3 is 14 residues long. The V gene's germline CDR1 is MNHEY and CDR2 SVGAGI. V lost 6 bases and J 6 bases, leaving 15 bases between the germline ends. The CDR3 DNA is TGTGCCAGCAGAAGGGGGGTGGCGGGTCAGCCCCAGCATTTT. Translating it yields CASRRGVAGQPQHF.

The V and J genes are TRBV30 and TRBJ2-1; the D gene could be TRBD1 or TRBD2 (6 bases each). Germline V gene data show CDR1 as GTSNPN and CDR2 as SVGIG (reference sequence). The CDR3 loop spans 14 amino acids. V was shortened by 2 bases and J by 8 bases, with 16 bases between the two germline ends. CDR3: CAWSNPRGEDEQFF. The CDR3 bases are TGTGCCTGGAGTAACCCGAGGGGGGAGGATGAGCAGTTCTTC.

The chain employs TRBV7-3 and TRBJ2-5; 7 bases are shared with TRBD1. V shed 2 bases, J shed 11 bases, and the junction held 14 bases outside the gene matches. This CDR3 comprises 15 residues. CDR1 and CDR2 (germline): SGHTA, FQGTGA. CDR3 amino acids: CASSLCLRGPLKQYF. In DNA form, the CDR3 reads TGTGCCAGCAGCTTATGCCTTAGGGGGCCCCTAAAGCAGTACTTC.

This chain links TRBV10-2 with TRBJ2-4; D call uncertain. Trimming took off 3 bases at V and 3 bases at J, with 15 bases between the two ends. This CDR3 has 16 residues. Germline V gives CDR1 WSHSY, CDR2 SAAADI. The CDR3 loop is CASSDQRPINKNIQYF. The CDR3 DNA follows: TGCGCCAGCAGTGACCAGCGACCGATTAACAAAAACATTCAGTACTTC.